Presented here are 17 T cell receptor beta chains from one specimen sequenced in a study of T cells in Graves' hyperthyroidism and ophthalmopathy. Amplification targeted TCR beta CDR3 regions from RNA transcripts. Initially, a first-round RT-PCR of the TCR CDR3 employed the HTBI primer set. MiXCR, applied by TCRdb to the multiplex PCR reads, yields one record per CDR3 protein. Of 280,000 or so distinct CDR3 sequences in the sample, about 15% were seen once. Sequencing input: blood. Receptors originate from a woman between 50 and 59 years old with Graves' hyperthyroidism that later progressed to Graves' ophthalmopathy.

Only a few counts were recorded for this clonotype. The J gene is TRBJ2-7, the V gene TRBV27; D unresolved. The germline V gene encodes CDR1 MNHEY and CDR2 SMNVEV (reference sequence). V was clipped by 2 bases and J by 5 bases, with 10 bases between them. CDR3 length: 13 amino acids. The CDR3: CASSLGQSNEQYF. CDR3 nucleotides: TGTGCCAGCAGTTTAGGGCAGTCTAACGAGCAGTACTTC.

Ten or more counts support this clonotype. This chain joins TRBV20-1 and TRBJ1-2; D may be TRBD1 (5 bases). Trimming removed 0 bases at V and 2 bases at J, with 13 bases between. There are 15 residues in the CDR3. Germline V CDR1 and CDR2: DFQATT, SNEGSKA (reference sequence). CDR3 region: CSARDTGPSNYGYTF. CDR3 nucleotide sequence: TGCAGTGCTAGAGATACGGGACCGTCGAACTATGGCTACACCTTC.

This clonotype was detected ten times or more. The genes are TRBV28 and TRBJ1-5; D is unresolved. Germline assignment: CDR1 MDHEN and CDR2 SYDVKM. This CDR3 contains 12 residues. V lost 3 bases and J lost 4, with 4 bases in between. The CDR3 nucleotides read TGTGCCAGCAGTTTTGTGAATCAGCCCCAGCATTTT. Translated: CASSFVNQPQHF. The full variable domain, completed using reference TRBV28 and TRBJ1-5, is DVKVTQSSRYLVKRTGEKVFLECVQDMDHENMFWYRQDPGLGLRLIYFSYDVKMKEKGDIPEGYSVSREKKERFSLILESASTNQTSMYLCASSFVNQPQHFGDGTRLSIL.

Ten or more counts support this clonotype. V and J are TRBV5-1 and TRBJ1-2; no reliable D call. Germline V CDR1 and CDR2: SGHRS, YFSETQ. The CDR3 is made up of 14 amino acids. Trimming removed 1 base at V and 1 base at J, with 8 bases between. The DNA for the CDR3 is TGCGCCAGCAGCTTGTCCGCAGATAACTATGGCTACACCTTC. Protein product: CASSLSADNYGYTF.

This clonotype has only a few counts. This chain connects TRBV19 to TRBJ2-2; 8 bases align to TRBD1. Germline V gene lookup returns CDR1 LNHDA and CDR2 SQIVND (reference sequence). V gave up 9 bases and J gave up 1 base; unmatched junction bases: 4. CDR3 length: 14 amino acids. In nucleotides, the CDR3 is TGTGCCAGCAGACAGGGGCTGAACACCGGGGAGCTGTTTTTT. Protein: CASRQGLNTGELFF.

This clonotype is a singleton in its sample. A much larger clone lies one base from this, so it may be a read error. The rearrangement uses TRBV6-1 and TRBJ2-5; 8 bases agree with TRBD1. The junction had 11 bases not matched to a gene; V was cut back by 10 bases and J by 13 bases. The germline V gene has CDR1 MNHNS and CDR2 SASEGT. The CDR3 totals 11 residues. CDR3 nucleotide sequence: TGTGCCACCATGGACAGGGAGGTCCGGTACTTC. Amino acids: CATMDREVRYF.

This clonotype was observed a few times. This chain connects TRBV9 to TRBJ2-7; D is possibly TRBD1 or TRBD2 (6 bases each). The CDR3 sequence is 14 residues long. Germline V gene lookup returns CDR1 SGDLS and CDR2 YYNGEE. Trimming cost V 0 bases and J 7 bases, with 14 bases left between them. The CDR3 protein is CASSVEPQGGEQYF. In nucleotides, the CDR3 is TGTGCCAGCAGCGTAGAACCCCAAGGGGGGGAGCAGTACTTC.

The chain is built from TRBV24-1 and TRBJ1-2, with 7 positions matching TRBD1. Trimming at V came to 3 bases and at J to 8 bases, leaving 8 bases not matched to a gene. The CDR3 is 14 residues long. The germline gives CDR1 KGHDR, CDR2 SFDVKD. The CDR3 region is CATSDPGRQGGYTF. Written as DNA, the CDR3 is TGTGCCACCAGTGATCCCGGGAGACAGGGCGGCTACACCTTC.

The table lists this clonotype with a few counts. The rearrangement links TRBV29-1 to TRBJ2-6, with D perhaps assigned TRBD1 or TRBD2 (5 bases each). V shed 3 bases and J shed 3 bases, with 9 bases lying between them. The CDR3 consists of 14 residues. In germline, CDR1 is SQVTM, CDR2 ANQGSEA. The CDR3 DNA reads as TGCAGCGTTGACGGGACCTTTGGGGCCAACGTCCTGACTTTC. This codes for CSVDGTFGANVLTF.

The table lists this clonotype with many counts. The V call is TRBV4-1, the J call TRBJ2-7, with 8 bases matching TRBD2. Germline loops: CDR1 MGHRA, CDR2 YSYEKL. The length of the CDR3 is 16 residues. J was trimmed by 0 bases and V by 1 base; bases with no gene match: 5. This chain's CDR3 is CASSQVNSGSSYEQYF. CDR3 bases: TGCGCCAGCAGCCAAGTTAACAGCGGGAGCTCCTACGAGCAGTACTTC.

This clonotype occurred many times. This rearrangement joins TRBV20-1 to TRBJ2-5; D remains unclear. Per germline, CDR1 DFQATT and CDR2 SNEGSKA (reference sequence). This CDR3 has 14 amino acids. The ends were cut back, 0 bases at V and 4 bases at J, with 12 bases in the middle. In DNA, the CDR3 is TGCAGTGCTAGAGATTGGCAGGAGTCAGAGACCCAGTACTTC. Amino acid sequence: CSARDWQESETQYF.

CDR3 nucleotide sequence: TGTGCCAGCAGCGCCTCTTATGGCTACACCTTC. As protein: CASSASYGYTF. The V and J genes are TRBV9 and TRBJ1-2; D is unclear. The CDR3 loop spans 11 amino acids. The V gene lost 3 bases and the J gene lost 5 bases, with 5 bases spanning the gap. Germline V gene data show CDR1 as SGDLS and CDR2 as YYNGEE.

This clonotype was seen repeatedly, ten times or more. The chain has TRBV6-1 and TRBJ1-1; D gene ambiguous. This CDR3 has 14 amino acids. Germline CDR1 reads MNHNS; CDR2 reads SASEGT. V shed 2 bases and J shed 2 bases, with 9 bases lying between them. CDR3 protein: CASSEYERNTEAFF. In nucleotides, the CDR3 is TGTGCCAGCAGTGAATACGAGAGAAACACTGAAGCTTTCTTT.

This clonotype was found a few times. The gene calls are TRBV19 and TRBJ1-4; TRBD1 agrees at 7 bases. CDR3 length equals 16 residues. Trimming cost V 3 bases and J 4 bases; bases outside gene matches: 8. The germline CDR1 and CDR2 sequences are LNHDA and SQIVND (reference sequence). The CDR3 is CASSIARGQLNEKLFF. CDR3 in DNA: TGTGCCAGTAGTATCGCCCGGGGACAGCTTAATGAAAAACTGTTTTTT.

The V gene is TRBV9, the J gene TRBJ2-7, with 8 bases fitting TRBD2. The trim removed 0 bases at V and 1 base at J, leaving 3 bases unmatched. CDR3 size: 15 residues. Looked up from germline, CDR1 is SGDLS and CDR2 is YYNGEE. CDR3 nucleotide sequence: TGTGCCAGCAGCGTAGGCGGGACTAGGTCCTACGAGCAGTACTTC. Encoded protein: CASSVGGTRSYEQYF.

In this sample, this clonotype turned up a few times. The CDR3 DNA is TGTGCCAGCAGGGGAACCCAGCATTTT. This encodes CASRGTQHF. The chain uses TRBV6-4 and TRBJ1-5, with D hard to call. The length of the CDR3 is 9 residues. Trimming shortened V by 6 bases and J by 11 bases, and 5 bases separated the two germline ends. Germline CDR1 reads MRHNA; CDR2 reads SNTAGT.

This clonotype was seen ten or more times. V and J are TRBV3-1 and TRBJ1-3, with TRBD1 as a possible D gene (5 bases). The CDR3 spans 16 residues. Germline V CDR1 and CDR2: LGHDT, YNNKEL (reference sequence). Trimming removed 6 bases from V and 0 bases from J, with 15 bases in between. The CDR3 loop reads CASSGAGPFSGNTIYF. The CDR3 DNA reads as TGTGCCAGCAGTGGCGCAGGGCCATTCTCTGGAAACACCATATATTTT.